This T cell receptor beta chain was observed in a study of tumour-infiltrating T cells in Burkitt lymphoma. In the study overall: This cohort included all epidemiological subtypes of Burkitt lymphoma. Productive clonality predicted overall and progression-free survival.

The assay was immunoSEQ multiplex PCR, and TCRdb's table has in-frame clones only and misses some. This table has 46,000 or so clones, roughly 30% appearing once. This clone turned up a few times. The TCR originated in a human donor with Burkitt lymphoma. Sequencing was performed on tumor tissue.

CDR3 DNA: TGTGCCAGCAGTTGGAATGGACAGGGTTATAATTCACCCCTCCACTTT. Translated, it gives CASSWNGQGYNSPLHF. The chain links TRBV27 to TRBJ1-6, with 8 nucleotides matching TRBD1. The J segment lost 4 bases and the V segment lost 4 bases, leaving 6 bases of the junction unmatched. The germline gives CDR1 MNHEY, CDR2 SMNVEV (reference sequence). The CDR3 covers 16 residues.